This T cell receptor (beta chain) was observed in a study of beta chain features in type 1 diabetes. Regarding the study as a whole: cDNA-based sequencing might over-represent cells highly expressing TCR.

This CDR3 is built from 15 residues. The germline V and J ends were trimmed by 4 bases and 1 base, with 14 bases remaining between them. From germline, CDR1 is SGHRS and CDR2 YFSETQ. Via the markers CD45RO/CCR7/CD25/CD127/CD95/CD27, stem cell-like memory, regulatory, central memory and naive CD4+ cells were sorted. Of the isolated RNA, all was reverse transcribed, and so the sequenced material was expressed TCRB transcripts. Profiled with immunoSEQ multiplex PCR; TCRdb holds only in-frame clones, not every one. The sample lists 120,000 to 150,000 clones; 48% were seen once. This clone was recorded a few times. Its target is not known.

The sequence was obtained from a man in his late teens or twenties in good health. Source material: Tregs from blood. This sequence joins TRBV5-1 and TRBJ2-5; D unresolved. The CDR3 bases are TGCGCCAGCAGCCCGGTAGTAGGCGGCCAAGAGACCCAGTACTTC. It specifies CASSPVVGGQETQYF.